These T cell receptor beta chains were read from a single sample in a study of T cells in Graves' hyperthyroidism and ophthalmopathy. MiXCR, run by TCRdb on the multiplex PCR reads, gives a single entry per CDR3 protein. The top ten clones hold 13% to 15% of a sample with about 400,000 distinct CDR3 sequences, around 14% of them seen once. The sequencing sample was made of blood. These receptors came from a woman aged 18-29 years with Graves' hyperthyroidism. Each CDR3 is given with its conserved first and last residue. A D gene is named only where the DNA matches it firmly. The size entry is marked missing in some rows and otherwise reads once, few, many or a size class.

cdr3_aa: CASSKTLRGTEAFF; cdr3_nt: TGTGCCAGCAGCAAGACCCTTCGTGGCACTGAAGCTTTCTTT; d_call: -; clone_size: many; v_call: TRBV5-8; j_call: TRBJ1-1
cdr3_aa: CASSHIYSNQPQHF; cdr3_nt: TGTGCCAGCAGCCATATCTATAGCAATCAGCCCCAGCATTTT; d_call: -; clone_size: many; v_call: TRBV3-1; j_call: TRBJ1-5
cdr3_aa: CASSLAEGVSGANVLTF; cdr3_nt: TGCGCCAGCAGCTTGGCCGAAGGGGTCTCTGGGGCCAACGTCCTGACTTTC; d_call: -; clone_size: few; v_call: TRBV5-1; j_call: TRBJ2-6
cdr3_aa: CASSRFRDPNYEQYF; cdr3_nt: TGTGCCAGCAGCCGTTTCAGGGACCCCAACTACGAGCAGTACTTC; d_call: -; clone_size: -; v_call: TRBV7-6; j_call: TRBJ2-7
cdr3_aa: CASSSTEAGANVLTF; cdr3_nt: TGTGCCAGCAGTTCTACAGAGGCGGGGGCCAACGTCCTGACTTTC; d_call: -; clone_size: few; v_call: TRBV2; j_call: TRBJ2-6
cdr3_aa: CASSTATLAGGSTDTQYF; cdr3_nt: TGTGCCAGCAGTACCGCCACCCTAGCGGGAGGGAGCACAGATACGCAGTATTTT; d_call: TRBD2; clone_size: few; v_call: TRBV6-1; j_call: TRBJ2-3
cdr3_aa: CASSSGGGGRAHNEQFF; cdr3_nt: TGCGCCAGCAGCTCGGGAGGGGGGGGGAGGGCCCACAATGAGCAGTTCTTC; d_call: TRBD2; clone_size: few; v_call: TRBV5-1; j_call: TRBJ2-1
cdr3_aa: CASSQRGGANEKLFF; cdr3_nt: TGCGCCAGCAGCCAGAGGGGGGGAGCTAATGAAAAACTGTTTTTT; d_call: -; clone_size: few; v_call: TRBV4-3; j_call: TRBJ1-4
cdr3_aa: CASSPVTYGYTF; cdr3_nt: TGTGCCAGCAGCCCCGTTACCTATGGCTACACCTTC; d_call: -; clone_size: many; v_call: TRBV11-2; j_call: TRBJ1-2
cdr3_aa: CSARGVEIQYF; cdr3_nt: TGCAGTGCTCGGGGTGTCGAAATCCAGTACTTC; d_call: -; clone_size: -; v_call: TRBV20-1; j_call: TRBJ2-5
cdr3_aa: CSASKGDEKLFF; cdr3_nt: TGCAGTGCTAGTAAAGGTGATGAAAAACTGTTTTTT; d_call: -; clone_size: many; v_call: TRBV20-1; j_call: TRBJ1-4
cdr3_aa: CASRGDGPNSPLHF; cdr3_nt: TGCGCCAGCAGGGGGGACGGACCTAATTCACCCCTCCACTTT; d_call: -; clone_size: -; v_call: TRBV5-1; j_call: TRBJ1-6
cdr3_aa: CASSPEPGALETQYF; cdr3_nt: TGTGCCAGCAGCCCCGAGCCAGGGGCGTTAGAGACCCAGTACTTC; d_call: -; clone_size: many; v_call: TRBV7-3; j_call: TRBJ2-5
cdr3_aa: CASRPGTRGPDTQYF; cdr3_nt: TGTGCCAGCAGACCCGGGACCAGAGGCCCAGATACGCAGTATTTT; d_call: -; clone_size: few; v_call: TRBV7-9; j_call: TRBJ2-3
cdr3_aa: CASSQQPSDTQYF; cdr3_nt: TGCGCCAGCAGCCAACAGCCTTCAGATACGCAGTATTTT; d_call: -; clone_size: few; v_call: TRBV4-1; j_call: TRBJ2-3
cdr3_aa: CASSQDRSRGNTGELFF; cdr3_nt: TGCGCCAGCAGCCAAGACAGATCTCGAGGGAACACCGGGGAGCTGTTTTTT; d_call: -; clone_size: -; v_call: TRBV4-3; j_call: TRBJ2-2
cdr3_aa: CASSFVDGSYEQYF; cdr3_nt: TGCGCCAGCAGCTTCGTCGACGGCTCCTACGAGCAGTACTTC; d_call: -; clone_size: many; v_call: TRBV5-1; j_call: TRBJ2-7
cdr3_aa: CASSYGGGRAGRDTQYF; cdr3_nt: TGTGCCAGCAGTTACGGGGGGGGGAGAGCGGGAAGAGATACGCAGTATTTT; d_call: TRBD2; clone_size: many; v_call: TRBV6-5; j_call: TRBJ2-3
cdr3_aa: CASSDSQGGPDTQYF; cdr3_nt: TGTGCCAGCAGTGACTCGCAGGGGGGCCCAGATACGCAGTATTTT; d_call: -; clone_size: many; v_call: TRBV6-4; j_call: TRBJ2-3
cdr3_aa: CSASRDRGAFF; cdr3_nt: TGCAGTGCTAGCAGGGACAGAGGAGCTTTCTTT; d_call: TRBD1; clone_size: -; v_call: TRBV20-1; j_call: TRBJ1-1
cdr3_aa: CASSGHRGEAFF; cdr3_nt: TGTGCCAGCAGCGGACACAGGGGTGAAGCTTTCTTT; d_call: TRBD1; clone_size: many; v_call: TRBV9; j_call: TRBJ1-1
cdr3_aa: CASSLSRQGASVYYNEQFF; cdr3_nt: TGTGCCAGCAGTTTATCCCGACAGGGCGCTAGTGTATACTACAATGAGCAGTTCTTC; d_call: TRBD1; clone_size: many; v_call: TRBV27; j_call: TRBJ2-1
cdr3_aa: CASSSQDRGGSDTQYF; cdr3_nt: TGTGCCAGCAGTTCCCAGGACAGGGGAGGGTCAGATACGCAGTATTTT; d_call: TRBD1; clone_size: -; v_call: TRBV12-3/TRBV12-4; j_call: TRBJ2-3
cdr3_aa: CASSYTGLAGRLSYEQYF; cdr3_nt: TGTGCCAGCAGTTACACCGGTCTTGCGGGCCGCCTCTCCTACGAGCAGTACTTC; d_call: -; clone_size: -; v_call: TRBV6-2/TRBV6-3; j_call: TRBJ2-7
cdr3_aa: CASSPRSGRTEAFF; cdr3_nt: TGTGCCAGCTCACCGAGGTCCGGGAGGACTGAAGCTTTCTTT; d_call: -; clone_size: -; v_call: TRBV18; j_call: TRBJ1-1
cdr3_aa: CASSLRDNNNSPLHF; cdr3_nt: TGTGCCAGCAGCTTACGGGACAATAATAATTCACCCCTCCACTTT; d_call: -; clone_size: many; v_call: TRBV11-2; j_call: TRBJ1-6
cdr3_aa: CASSRETGTSGDNEQFF; cdr3_nt: TGTGCCAGCAGCCGGGAAACCGGGACTAGCGGGGACAATGAGCAGTTCTTC; d_call: TRBD2; clone_size: few; v_call: TRBV7-9; j_call: TRBJ2-1
cdr3_aa: CATEPEGLMEKLFF; cdr3_nt: TGTGCCACCGAACCGGAAGGGTTAATGGAAAAACTGTTTTTT; d_call: -; clone_size: many; v_call: TRBV10-3; j_call: TRBJ1-4